These 29 T cell receptor beta chains were sequenced from one sample in a study of blood T cell repertoires in COVID-19. Produced via immunoSEQ multiplex PCR; TCRdb's table is partial and in-frame only. The sample includes around 170,000 clones, about 85% seen only once; the top ten take around 24%. Sequenced material: peripheral blood. All receptors derive from a man aged 60-69 years with acute or convalescent COVID-19.

The V call is TRBV12-3 or TRBV12-4, the J call TRBJ2-5; tentative D call: TRBD2 (6 bases). This CDR3 spans 13 amino acids. V was cut by 6 bases and J by 2 bases, with 10 bases left in between. Here the CDR3 DNA reads TGTGCCAGCAGCCCGGGGACTCAAGAGACCCAGTACTTC. Protein: CASSPGTQETQYF.

The V gene is TRBV30, the J gene TRBJ1-2, with 8 bases aligning to TRBD1. Germline CDR1 GTSNPN, CDR2 SVGIG (reference sequence). This CDR3 spans 12 amino acids. With V trimmed by 5 bases and J by 6 bases, 5 bases remained unmatched. The chain's CDR3 is CAWGDRGDGYTF. The DNA of the CDR3 is TGTGCCTGGGGAGACAGGGGAGATGGCTACACCTTC.

The V and J genes are TRBV5-3 and TRBJ2-7, with TRBD2 identical over 10 bases. TRBV5-3 falls under the ORF class, with uncertain function. V shed 4 bases and J 1 base; nucleotides not matched to a gene: 5. The CDR3 covers 15 residues. Written as DNA, the CDR3 is TGTGCCAGAAGCCTCGGACTAGCGGATTCCTACGAGCAGTACTTC. Its protein product is CARSLGLADSYEQYF.

CDR3: CASSIGTDYEKLFF. The CDR3 region has the DNA TGCGCCAGCAGCATAGGGACAGATTATGAAAAACTGTTTTTT. The rearrangement uses TRBV5-1 and TRBJ1-4; TRBD1 aligns across 7 bases. With 4 bases clipped from V and 6 bases from J, the junction kept 6 bases outside the gene matches. Per germline, CDR1 SGHRS and CDR2 YFSETQ. The CDR3 is made up of 14 amino acids. Combining the CDR3 with reference TRBV5-1 and TRBJ1-4 gives the whole variable domain KAGVTQTPRYLIKTRGQQVTLSCSPISGHRSVSWYQQTPGQGLQFLFEYFSETQRNKGNFPGRFSGRQFSNSRSEMNVSTLELGDSALYLCASSIGTDYEKLFFGSGTQLSVL.

This chain connects TRBV12-3 or TRBV12-4 to TRBJ1-1; tentative D call: TRBD1 (5 bases). Deletions cut 3 bases from V and 7 bases from J, with 6 bases between. The CDR3 is made up of 11 amino acids. Here the CDR3 reads CASSLGGEAFF. The CDR3 DNA sequence: TGTGCCAGCAGTTTGGGGGGTGAAGCTTTCTTT.

The rearrangement uses TRBV6-2 or TRBV6-3 and TRBJ1-5; possible D gene TRBD1, 5 bases. The germline gives CDR1 MNHEY, CDR2 SVGEGT. V lost 0 bases and J 11 bases, leaving 14 bases between the germline ends. The CDR3 consists of 14 residues. The CDR3 nucleotides are TGTGCCAGCAGTTACTCGGAGCAGACACAGGCCCAGCATTTT. It yields the protein CASSYSEQTQAQHF.

The J gene is TRBJ1-2, the V gene TRBV5-8; TRBD1 is a possible D gene (5 bases). The germline V gene has CDR1 SGHTS and CDR2 YDEGEE. The CDR3 consists of 14 residues. Deletions cut 0 bases from V and 8 bases from J, with 14 bases between. This CDR3 is CASSLGQGGYGYTF. The CDR3 DNA is TGTGCCAGCAGCTTGGGTCAGGGAGGGTACGGCTACACCTTC.

The chain has TRBV30 and TRBJ1-6; 9 bases are shared with TRBD1. Trimming removed 3 bases from V and 10 bases from J; junction bases left unmatched: 7. Germline V gene data show CDR1 as GTSNPN and CDR2 as SVGIG (reference sequence). CDR3 length: 14 amino acids. CDR3 sequence reads: CAWRTGTGISPLHF. The CDR3 nucleotides read TGTGCCTGGAGGACCGGGACAGGGATATCACCCCTCCACTTT.

This clone came up once. The chain has TRBV9 and TRBJ1-5, with no clear D. CDR3 length equals 14 residues. With 0 bases removed from V and 1 base from J, the gap between germline ends came to 5 bases. CDR1 and CDR2 (germline): SGDLS, YYNGEE. The CDR3 here is CASSVGPSNQPQHF. In DNA form, the CDR3 reads TGTGCCAGCAGCGTAGGGCCGAGCAATCAGCCCCAGCATTTT.

This clone was recorded once. This sequence joins TRBV5-4 and TRBJ2-1; TRBD1 might be the D (5 bases). Trimming took 4 bases from V and 8 from J, leaving 13 bases between them. Germline V gene sequence: CDR1 SGHNT, CDR2 YYREEE (reference sequence). The length of the CDR3 is 13 residues. The CDR3 nucleotides are TGTGCCAGCAGCGGAACAGGTATCGATGAGCAGTTCTTC. Translation gives CASSGTGIDEQFF.

This clone has only a few counts. This sequence joins TRBV19 and TRBJ2-5; TRBD1 might be the D (5 bases). The germline gives CDR1 LNHDA, CDR2 SQIVND (reference sequence). The CDR3 extends over 13 amino acids. Trimming took 5 bases from V and 2 from J, leaving 9 bases between them. The CDR3 protein is CASSWGVQETQYF. In DNA, the CDR3 is TGTGCCAGTAGTTGGGGCGTACAAGAGACCCAGTACTTC.

The chain carries TRBV2 and TRBJ1-3, with 7 bases identical to TRBD1. V lost 3 bases and J lost 2; bases outside the gene matches: 1. The CDR3 is made up of 14 amino acids. CDR1 and CDR2 (germline): SNHLY, FYNNEI. CDR3 DNA sequence: TGTGCCAGCAGTGAGCAGGGGGCTGGAAACACCATATATTTT. Encoded protein: CASSEQGAGNTIYF.

The chain uses TRBV11-3 and TRBJ1-6; maybe TRBD1 (6 bases). The CDR3 covers 17 residues. Germline CDR1 reads SGHNT; CDR2 reads YENEEA. The V gene lost 3 bases and the J gene lost 8 bases, with 20 bases spanning the gap. CDR3 residues: CASSFLSPTGIDSPLHF. The CDR3 DNA reads as TGTGCCAGCAGCTTCCTCTCCCCCACAGGGATCGATTCACCCCTCCACTTT.

This chain joins TRBV7-2 and TRBJ2-7, with D possibly matching TRBD2 (5 bases). The CDR3 extends over 13 amino acids. Germline V gene sequence: CDR1 SGHTA, CDR2 FQGNSA. Trimming shortened V by 3 bases and J by 3 bases, and 9 bases separated the two germline ends. CDR3 coding DNA: TGTGCCAGCAGCTTGGGCCGGGACTACGAGCAGTACTTC. Its translation is CASSLGRDYEQYF.

V is TRBV9 and J is TRBJ2-7, with 13 bases that match TRBD2. From germline, CDR1 is SGDLS and CDR2 YYNGEE. The CDR3 is 16 amino acids. Trimming at V came to 0 bases and at J to 2 bases, leaving 2 bases not matched to a gene. CDR3 in amino acids: CASSVGGLAGTYEQYF. CDR3 DNA: TGTGCCAGCAGCGTAGGGGGACTAGCGGGAACCTACGAGCAGTACTTC.

The CDR3 reads CASSPLLVVSTGELFF. The CDR3 nucleotides are TGTGCCAGCAGCCCGCTCCTAGTGGTGAGCACCGGGGAGCTGTTTTTT. The chain carries TRBV5-5 and TRBJ2-2; no clear D gene. Germline CDR1 and CDR2: SGHKS and YYEKEE (reference sequence). The germline V and J ends were trimmed by 4 bases and 4 bases, with 17 bases remaining between them. The CDR3 contains 16 residues. Looking up the rest from reference TRBV5-5 and TRBJ2-2 gives the full variable domain: DAGVTQSPTHLIKTRGQQVTLRCSPISGHKSVSWYQQVLGQGPQFIFQYYEKEERGRGNFPDRFSARQFPNYSSELNVNALLLGDSALYLCASSPLLVVSTGELFFGEGSRLTVL.

This chain uses TRBV19 with TRBJ1-2, with 8 bases aligning to TRBD1. J was trimmed by 4 bases and V by 7 bases; bases with no gene match: 11. The length of the CDR3 is 15 residues. The germline V gene has CDR1 LNHDA and CDR2 SQIVND (reference sequence). CDR3 in amino acids: CASNFRQGSGYGYTF. CDR3 nucleotide sequence: TGTGCCAGTAACTTCAGACAGGGGAGTGGCTATGGCTACACCTTC.

This clone was recorded once. CDR3 nucleotide sequence: TGTGCCAGCAGCTTAGGGGCCGGTCCTAATGAAAAACTGTTTTTT. This sequence encodes CASSLGAGPNEKLFF. This chain links TRBV7-9 with TRBJ1-4; unclear D gene. The CDR3 spans 15 residues. In germline, CDR1 is SEHNR, CDR2 FQNEAQ (reference sequence). Trimming shortened V by 1 base and J by 3 bases, and 9 bases separated the two germline ends.

This rearrangement joins TRBV7-3 to TRBJ2-1; 14 bases agree with TRBD2. The V gene end was trimmed by 5 bases and the J gene end by 4 bases; junction bases not matched to a gene: 10. Germline V gives CDR1 SGHTA, CDR2 FQGTGA. The CDR3 covers 18 residues. CDR3 sequence (DNA): TGTGCCAGCAGCCAGACTAGCGGGAGGGCCGAGGGGTACAATGAGCAGTTCTTC. Translated, it gives CASSQTSGRAEGYNEQFF.

At least ten counts were recorded for this clone. The chain employs TRBV10-2 and TRBJ1-1; maybe TRBD1 (6 bases). The germline V gene has CDR1 WSHSY and CDR2 SAAADI. V was trimmed by 6 bases and J by 1 base, leaving 12 bases between them. This CDR3 spans 14 amino acids. CDR3 region: CASRLDSSNTEAFF. CDR3 coding DNA: TGCGCCAGCAGGTTGGACAGCTCGAACACTGAAGCTTTCTTT.

This clone showed up just a few times. V usage is TRBV4-1 and J usage is TRBJ1-1; TRBD1 matches 9 bases. This CDR3 contains 15 residues. Germline CDR1 reads MGHRA; CDR2 reads YSYEKL. V was clipped by 4 bases and J by 4 bases; unmatched bases: 7. The CDR3 loop is CASSPRDRVRTEAFF. The CDR3, as DNA: TGCGCCAGCAGCCCCCGGGACAGGGTCCGCACTGAAGCTTTCTTT.

This clone was seen a handful of times. The rearrangement links TRBV5-1 to TRBJ1-2, with D hard to call. The germline gives CDR1 SGHRS, CDR2 YFSETQ. V lost 0 bases, J lost 5 bases, and 11 bases lay in between. This CDR3 comprises 14 residues. CDR3 nucleotides: TGCGCCAGCAGCTTGGCCGGTCAGGAATATGGCTACACCTTC. Its translation is CASSLAGQEYGYTF. The variable domain in full, completed from reference TRBV5-1 and TRBJ1-2, reads KAGVTQTPRYLIKTRGQQVTLSCSPISGHRSVSWYQQTPGQGLQFLFEYFSETQRNKGNFPGRFSGRQFSNSRSEMNVSTLELGDSALYLCASSLAGQEYGYTFGSGTRLTVV.

J is TRBJ2-2 and V is TRBV4-1, with D possibly being TRBD2 (7 bases). Germline V gene data show CDR1 as MGHRA and CDR2 as YSYEKL. The CDR3 consists of 16 residues. V was trimmed by 8 bases and J by 1 base, leaving 17 bases between them. The CDR3 region has the DNA TGCGCCAGCGGAAGTAGGGGGGGGATGAACACCGGGGAGCTGTTTTTT. Translation gives CASGSRGGMNTGELFF.

The J gene is TRBJ1-4, the V gene TRBV7-6; TRBD1 agrees at 8 bases. Unmatched junction bases numbered 8, after V lost 1 base and J lost 7 bases. CDR3 length: 16 residues. The V gene's germline CDR1 is SGHVS and CDR2 FNYEAQ. In nucleotides, the CDR3 is TGTGCCAGCAGCTTAGGCGGGCAGGGGGCTTCTGAAAAACTGTTTTTT. Amino acids: CASSLGGQGASEKLFF.

This clone was found once. V and J are TRBV4-3 and TRBJ2-1, with 13 positions matching TRBD2. There are 19 residues in the CDR3. Germline V lookup: CDR1 LGHNA, CDR2 YSLEER. The junction had 8 bases not matched to a gene; V was cut back by 1 base and J by 2 bases. Here the CDR3 reads CASSQVWTSGSSTYNEQFF. DNA for the CDR3: TGCGCCAGCAGCCAAGTTTGGACTAGCGGGAGTAGCACCTACAATGAGCAGTTCTTC.

The chain has TRBV5-1 and TRBJ2-3; possible D gene TRBD1, 6 bases. The CDR3 runs to 15 residues. V lost 2 bases to trimming and J lost 2 bases, with 12 bases between them. In germline, CDR1 is SGHRS, CDR2 YFSETQ. The CDR3 here is CASSFWLGATDTQYF. CDR3 bases: TGCGCCAGCAGCTTTTGGTTGGGGGCCACAGATACGCAGTATTTT.

The table lists this clone with a few counts. This chain connects TRBV30 to TRBJ1-1; weak D call: TRBD1 (5 bases). Germline-derived CDR1 and CDR2 are GTSNPN and SVGIG (reference sequence). V was pared by 0 bases and J by 3 bases, with 8 bases between. The CDR3 spans 13 residues. As DNA, the CDR3 is TGTGCCTGGAGTGTACAGGCTTACACTGAAGCTTTCTTT. Translated: CAWSVQAYTEAFF.

This chain links TRBV5-4 with TRBJ1-1, with 9 positions matching TRBD1. With V trimmed by 1 base and J by 7 bases, 2 bases remained unmatched. The length of the CDR3 is 13 residues. CDR1 SGHNT and CDR2 YYREEE come from the germline V gene (reference sequence). The CDR3 DNA reads TGTGCCAGCAGCTTGATGGACAGGGGTGAAGCTTTCTTT. Its translation: CASSLMDRGEAFF.

This chain joins TRBV3-1 (or the pseudogene TRBV3-2) and TRBJ1-1; 7 bases agree with TRBD1. V was clipped by 5 bases and J by 1 base; unmatched bases: 4. In germline, CDR1 is LGHDT, CDR2 YNNKEL (reference sequence). CDR3 length: 14 amino acids. CDR3 nucleotide sequence: TGTGCCAGCAGCAACAGGGGTTGGAACACTGAAGCTTTCTTT. Protein: CASSNRGWNTEAFF.